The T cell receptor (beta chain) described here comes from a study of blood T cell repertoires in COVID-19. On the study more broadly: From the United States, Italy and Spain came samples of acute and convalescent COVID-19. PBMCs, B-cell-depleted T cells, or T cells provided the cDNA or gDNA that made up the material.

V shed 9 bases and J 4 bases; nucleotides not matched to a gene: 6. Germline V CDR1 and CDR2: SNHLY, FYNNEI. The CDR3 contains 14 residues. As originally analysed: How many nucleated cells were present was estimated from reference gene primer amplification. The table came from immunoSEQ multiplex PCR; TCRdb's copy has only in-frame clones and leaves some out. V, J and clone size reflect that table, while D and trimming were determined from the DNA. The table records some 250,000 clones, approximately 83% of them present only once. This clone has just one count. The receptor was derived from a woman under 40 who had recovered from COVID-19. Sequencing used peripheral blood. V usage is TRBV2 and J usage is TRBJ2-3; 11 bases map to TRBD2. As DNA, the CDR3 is TGTGCCAGACGACTAGCGGGGAGCCCAGATACGCAGTATTTT. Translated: CARRLAGSPDTQYF.